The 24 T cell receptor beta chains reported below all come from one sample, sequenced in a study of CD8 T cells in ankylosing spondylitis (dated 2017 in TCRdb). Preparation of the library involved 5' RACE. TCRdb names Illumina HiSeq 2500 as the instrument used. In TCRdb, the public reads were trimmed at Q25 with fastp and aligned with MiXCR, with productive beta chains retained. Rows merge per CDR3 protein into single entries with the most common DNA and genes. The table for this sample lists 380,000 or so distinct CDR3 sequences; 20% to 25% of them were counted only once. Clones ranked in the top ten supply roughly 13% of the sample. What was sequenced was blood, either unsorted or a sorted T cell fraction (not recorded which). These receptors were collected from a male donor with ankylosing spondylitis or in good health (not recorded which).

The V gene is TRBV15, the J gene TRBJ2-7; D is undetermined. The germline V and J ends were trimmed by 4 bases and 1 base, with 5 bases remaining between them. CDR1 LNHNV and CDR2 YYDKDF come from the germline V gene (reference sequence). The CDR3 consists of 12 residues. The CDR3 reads CATSKQSYEQYF. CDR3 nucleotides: TGTGCCACCAGCAAACAGTCCTACGAGCAGTACTTC.

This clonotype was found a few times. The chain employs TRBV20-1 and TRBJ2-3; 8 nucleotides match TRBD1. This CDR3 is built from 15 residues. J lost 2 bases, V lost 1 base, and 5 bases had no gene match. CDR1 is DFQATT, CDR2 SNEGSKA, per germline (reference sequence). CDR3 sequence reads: CSARVEQGDTDTQYF. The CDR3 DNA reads TGCAGTGCTAGAGTCGAACAGGGGGACACAGATACGCAGTATTTT.

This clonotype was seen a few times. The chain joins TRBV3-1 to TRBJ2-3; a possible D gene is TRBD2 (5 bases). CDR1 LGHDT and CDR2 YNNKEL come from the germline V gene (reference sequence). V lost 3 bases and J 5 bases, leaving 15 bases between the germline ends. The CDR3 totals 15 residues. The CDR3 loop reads CASSHWSVRGDTQYF. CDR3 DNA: TGTGCCAGCAGCCATTGGTCCGTACGGGGAGATACGCAGTATTTT.

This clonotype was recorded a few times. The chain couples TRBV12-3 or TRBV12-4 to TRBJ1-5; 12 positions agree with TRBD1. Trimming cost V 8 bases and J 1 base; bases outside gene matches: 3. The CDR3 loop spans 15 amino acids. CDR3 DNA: TGTGCCAGCGGGACAGGGGGCGTAAGCAATCAGCCCCAGCATTTT. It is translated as CASGTGGVSNQPQHF.

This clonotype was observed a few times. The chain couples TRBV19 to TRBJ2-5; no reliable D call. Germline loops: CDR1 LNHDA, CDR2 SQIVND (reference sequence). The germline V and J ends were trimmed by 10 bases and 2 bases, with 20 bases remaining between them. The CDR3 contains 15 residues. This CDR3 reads CATSIGLSSQETQYF. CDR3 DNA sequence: TGTGCCACCTCCATCGGGCTATCTTCGCAAGAGACCCAGTACTTC.

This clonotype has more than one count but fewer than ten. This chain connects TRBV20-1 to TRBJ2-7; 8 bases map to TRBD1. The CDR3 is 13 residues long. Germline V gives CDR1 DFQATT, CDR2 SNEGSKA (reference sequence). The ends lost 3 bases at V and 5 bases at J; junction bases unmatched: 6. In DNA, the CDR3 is TGCAGTGCTAGGGGCAGGGGGCAGAACGAGCAGTACTTC. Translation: CSARGRGQNEQYF.

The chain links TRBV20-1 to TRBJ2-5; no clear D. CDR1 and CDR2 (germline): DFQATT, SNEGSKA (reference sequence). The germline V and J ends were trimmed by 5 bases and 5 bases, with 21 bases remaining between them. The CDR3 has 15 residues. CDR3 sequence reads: CSAGDLESPSETQYF. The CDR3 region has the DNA TGCAGTGCTGGGGATCTAGAGAGCCCAAGCGAGACCCAGTACTTC.

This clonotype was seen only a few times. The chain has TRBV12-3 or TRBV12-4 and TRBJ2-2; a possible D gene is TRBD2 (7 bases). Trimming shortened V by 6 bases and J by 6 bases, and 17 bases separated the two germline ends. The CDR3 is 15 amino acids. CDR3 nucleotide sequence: TGTGCCAGCAGCAACGGCGGGGGCCGTGCCGGGGAGCTGTTTTTT. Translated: CASSNGGGRAGELFF.

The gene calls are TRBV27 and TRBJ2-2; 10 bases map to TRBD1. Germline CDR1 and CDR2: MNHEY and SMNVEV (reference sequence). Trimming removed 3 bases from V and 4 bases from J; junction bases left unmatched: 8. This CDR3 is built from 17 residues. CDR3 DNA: TGTGCCAGCAGTTTCCCCGACAGGGGGCTAGCCACCGGGGAGCTGTTTTTT. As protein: CASSFPDRGLATGELFF.

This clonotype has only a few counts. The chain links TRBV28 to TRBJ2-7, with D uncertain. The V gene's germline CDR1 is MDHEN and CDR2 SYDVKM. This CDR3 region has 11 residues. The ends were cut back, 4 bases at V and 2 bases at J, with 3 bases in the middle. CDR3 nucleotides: TGTGCCAGCAGTTGGACCTACGAGCAGTACTTC. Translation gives CASSWTYEQYF.

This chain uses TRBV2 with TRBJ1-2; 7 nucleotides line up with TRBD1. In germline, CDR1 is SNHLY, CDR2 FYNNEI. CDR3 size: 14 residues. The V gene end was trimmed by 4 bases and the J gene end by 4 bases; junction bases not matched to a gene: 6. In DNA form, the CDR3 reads TGTGCCAGCAGTGGAGGGGGCCGGGGCTATGGCTACACCTTC. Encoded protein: CASSGGGRGYGYTF.

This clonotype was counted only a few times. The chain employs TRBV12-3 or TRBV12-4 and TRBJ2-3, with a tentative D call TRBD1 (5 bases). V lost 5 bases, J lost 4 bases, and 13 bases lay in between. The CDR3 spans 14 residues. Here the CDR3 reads CASSPPLGADTQYF. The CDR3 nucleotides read TGTGCCAGCAGTCCTCCCCTAGGGGCAGATACGCAGTATTTT.

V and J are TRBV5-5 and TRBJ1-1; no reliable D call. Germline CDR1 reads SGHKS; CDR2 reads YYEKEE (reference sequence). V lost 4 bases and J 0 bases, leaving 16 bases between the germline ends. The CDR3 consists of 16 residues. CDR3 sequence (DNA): TGTGCCAGCAGCCCTCCCGGTCGGATGATGAACACTGAAGCTTTCTTT. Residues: CASSPPGRMMNTEAFF.

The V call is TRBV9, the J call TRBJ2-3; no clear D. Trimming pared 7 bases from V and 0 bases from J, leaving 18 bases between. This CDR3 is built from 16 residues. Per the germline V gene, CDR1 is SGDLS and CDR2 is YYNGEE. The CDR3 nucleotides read TGTGCCAGCGCGCCCCCTCCGACGACTAGCACAGATACGCAGTATTTT. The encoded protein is CASAPPPTTSTDTQYF.

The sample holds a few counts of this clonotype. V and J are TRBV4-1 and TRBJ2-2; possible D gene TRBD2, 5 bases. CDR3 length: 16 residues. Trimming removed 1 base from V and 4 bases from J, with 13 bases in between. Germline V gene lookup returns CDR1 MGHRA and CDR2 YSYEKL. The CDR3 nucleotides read TGCGCCAGCAGCCAAGGTCCCGGGGTAGGCACCGGGGAGCTGTTTTTT. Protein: CASSQGPGVGTGELFF.

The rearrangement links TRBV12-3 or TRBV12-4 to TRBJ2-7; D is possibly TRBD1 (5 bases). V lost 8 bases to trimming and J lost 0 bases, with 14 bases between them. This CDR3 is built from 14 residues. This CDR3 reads CASLGAVSSYEQYF. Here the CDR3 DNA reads TGTGCCAGCCTTGGGGCAGTGAGCTCCTACGAGCAGTACTTC.

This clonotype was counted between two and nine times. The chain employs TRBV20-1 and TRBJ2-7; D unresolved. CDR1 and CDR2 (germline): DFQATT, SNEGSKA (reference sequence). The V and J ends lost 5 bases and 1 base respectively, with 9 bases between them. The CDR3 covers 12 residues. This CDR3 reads CSAGRGSYEQYF. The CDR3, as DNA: TGCAGTGCTGGGCGAGGATCCTACGAGCAGTACTTC.

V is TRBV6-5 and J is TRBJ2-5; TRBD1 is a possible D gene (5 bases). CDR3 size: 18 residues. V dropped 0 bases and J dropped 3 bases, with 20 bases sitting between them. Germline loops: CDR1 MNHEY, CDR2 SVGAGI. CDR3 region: CASSYSVSGQGKEETQYF. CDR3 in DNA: TGTGCCAGCAGTTACTCAGTGTCCGGGCAGGGAAAGGAAGAGACCCAGTACTTC.

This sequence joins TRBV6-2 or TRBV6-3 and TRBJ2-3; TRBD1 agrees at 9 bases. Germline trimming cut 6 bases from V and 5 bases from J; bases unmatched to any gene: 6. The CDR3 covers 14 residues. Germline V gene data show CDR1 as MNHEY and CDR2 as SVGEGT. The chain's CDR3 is CASRGTGYRDTQYF. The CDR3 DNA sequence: TGTGCCAGCAGAGGGACAGGGTATAGAGATACGCAGTATTTT.

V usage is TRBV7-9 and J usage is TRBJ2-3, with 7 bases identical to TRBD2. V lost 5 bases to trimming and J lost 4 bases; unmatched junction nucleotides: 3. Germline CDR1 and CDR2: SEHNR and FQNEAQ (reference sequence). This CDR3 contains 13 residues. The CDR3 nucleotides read TGTGCCAGCAGCATCGGACTAGCAGATACGCAGTATTTT. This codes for CASSIGLADTQYF.

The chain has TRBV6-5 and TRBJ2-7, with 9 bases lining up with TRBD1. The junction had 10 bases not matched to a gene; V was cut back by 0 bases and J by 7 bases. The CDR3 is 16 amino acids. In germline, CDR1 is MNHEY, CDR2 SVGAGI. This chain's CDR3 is CASSYSTGTGIWEQYF. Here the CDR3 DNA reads TGTGCCAGCAGTTACTCGACCGGGACAGGGATTTGGGAGCAGTACTTC.

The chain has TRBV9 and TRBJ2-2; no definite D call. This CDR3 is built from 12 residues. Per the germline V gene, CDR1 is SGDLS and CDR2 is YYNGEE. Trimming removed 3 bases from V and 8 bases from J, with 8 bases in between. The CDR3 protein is CASSATGGELFF. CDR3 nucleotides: TGTGCCAGCAGCGCAACCGGGGGGGAGCTGTTTTTT.

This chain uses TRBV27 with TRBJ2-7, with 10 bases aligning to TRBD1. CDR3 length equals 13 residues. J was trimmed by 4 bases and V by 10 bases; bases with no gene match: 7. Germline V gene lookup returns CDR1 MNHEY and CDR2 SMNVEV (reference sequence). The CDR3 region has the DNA TGTGCCACCTCTGGGACAGGGGAATACGAGCAGTACTTC. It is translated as CATSGTGEYEQYF.

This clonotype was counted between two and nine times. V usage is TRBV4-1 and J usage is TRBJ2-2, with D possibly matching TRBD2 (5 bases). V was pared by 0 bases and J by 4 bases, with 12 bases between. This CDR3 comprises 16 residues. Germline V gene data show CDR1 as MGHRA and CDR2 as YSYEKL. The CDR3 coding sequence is TGCGCCAGCAGCCAAGATATGTCGGGGAGCACCGGGGAGCTGTTTTTT. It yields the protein CASSQDMSGSTGELFF.